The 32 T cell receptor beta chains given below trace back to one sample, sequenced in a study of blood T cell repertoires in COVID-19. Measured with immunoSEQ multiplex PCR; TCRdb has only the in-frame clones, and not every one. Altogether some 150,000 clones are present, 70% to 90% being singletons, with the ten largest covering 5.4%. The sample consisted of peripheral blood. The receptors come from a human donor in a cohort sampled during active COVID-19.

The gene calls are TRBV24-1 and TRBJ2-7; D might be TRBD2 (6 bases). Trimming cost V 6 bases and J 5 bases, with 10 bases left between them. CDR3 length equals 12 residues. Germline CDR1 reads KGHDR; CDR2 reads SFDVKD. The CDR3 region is CATSQGGNEQYF. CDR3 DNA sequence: TGTGCCACCAGTCAGGGAGGCAACGAGCAGTACTTC.

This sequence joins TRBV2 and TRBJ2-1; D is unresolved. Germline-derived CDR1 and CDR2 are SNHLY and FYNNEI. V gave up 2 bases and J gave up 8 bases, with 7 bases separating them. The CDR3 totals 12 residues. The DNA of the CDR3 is TGTGCCAGCAGTGAAACAATCGATGAGCAGTTCTTC. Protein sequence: CASSETIDEQFF.

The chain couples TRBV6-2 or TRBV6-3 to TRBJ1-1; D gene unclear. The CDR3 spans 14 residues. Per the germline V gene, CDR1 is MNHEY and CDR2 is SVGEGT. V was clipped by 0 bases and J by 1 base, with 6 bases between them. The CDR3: CASSYSRSNTEAFF. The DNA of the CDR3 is TGTGCCAGCAGTTACTCGAGGTCGAACACTGAAGCTTTCTTT.

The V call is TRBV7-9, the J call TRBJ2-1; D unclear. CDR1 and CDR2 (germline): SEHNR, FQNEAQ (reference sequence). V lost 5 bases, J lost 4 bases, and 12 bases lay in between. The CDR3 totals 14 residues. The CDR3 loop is CASSRYTYYNEQFF. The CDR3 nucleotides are TGTGCCAGCAGCCGATACACATATTACAATGAGCAGTTCTTC.

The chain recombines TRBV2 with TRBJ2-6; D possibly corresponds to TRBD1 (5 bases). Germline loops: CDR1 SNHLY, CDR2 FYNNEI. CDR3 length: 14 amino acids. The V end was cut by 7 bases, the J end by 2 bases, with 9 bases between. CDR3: CASTRGAGANVLTF. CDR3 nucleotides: TGTGCCAGCACTAGGGGCGCTGGGGCCAACGTCCTGACTTTC.

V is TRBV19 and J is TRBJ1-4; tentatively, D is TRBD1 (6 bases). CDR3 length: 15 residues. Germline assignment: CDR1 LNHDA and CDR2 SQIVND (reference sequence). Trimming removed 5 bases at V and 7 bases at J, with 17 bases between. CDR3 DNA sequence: TGTGCCAGTAGTCCCCAGGGGCGACGAGGTGAAAAACTGTTTTTT. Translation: CASSPQGRRGEKLFF.

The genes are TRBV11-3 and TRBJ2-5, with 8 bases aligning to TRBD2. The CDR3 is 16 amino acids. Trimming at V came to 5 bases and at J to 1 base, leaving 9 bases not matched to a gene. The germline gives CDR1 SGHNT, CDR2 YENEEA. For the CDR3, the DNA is TGTGCCAGCAGCCAACGGGGCGCGGGGGGCCAAGAGACCCAGTACTTC. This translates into CASSQRGAGGQETQYF.

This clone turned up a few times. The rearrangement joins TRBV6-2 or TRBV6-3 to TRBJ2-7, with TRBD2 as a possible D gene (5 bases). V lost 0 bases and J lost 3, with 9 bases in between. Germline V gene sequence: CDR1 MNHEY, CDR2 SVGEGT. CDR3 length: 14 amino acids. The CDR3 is CASSYSRAYYEQYF. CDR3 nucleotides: TGTGCCAGCAGTTACTCGCGGGCCTACTACGAGCAGTACTTC.

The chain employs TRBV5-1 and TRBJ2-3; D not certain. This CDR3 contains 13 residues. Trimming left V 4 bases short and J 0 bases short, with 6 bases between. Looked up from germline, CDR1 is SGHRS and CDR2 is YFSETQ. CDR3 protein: CASSPTSTDTQYF. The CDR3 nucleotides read TGCGCCAGCAGCCCGACTAGCACAGATACGCAGTATTTT. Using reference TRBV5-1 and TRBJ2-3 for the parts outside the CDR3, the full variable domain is KAGVTQTPRYLIKTRGQQVTLSCSPISGHRSVSWYQQTPGQGLQFLFEYFSETQRNKGNFPGRFSGRQFSNSRSEMNVSTLELGDSALYLCASSPTSTDTQYFGPGTRLTVL.

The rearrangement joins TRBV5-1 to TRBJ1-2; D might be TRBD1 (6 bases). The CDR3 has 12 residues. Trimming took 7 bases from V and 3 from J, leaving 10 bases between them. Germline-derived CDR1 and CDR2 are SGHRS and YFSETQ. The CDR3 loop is CASGQGYYGYTF. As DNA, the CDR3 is TGCGCCAGCGGCCAGGGGTACTATGGCTACACCTTC. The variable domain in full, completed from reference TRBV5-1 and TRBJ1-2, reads KAGVTQTPRYLIKTRGQQVTLSCSPISGHRSVSWYQQTPGQGLQFLFEYFSETQRNKGNFPGRFSGRQFSNSRSEMNVSTLELGDSALYLCASGQGYYGYTFGSGTRLTVV.

Here the CDR3 reads CASSVGTSGRVETQYF. The DNA for the CDR3 is TGTGCCAGCAGCGTGGGGACTAGCGGGAGGGTCGAGACCCAGTACTTC. This chain links TRBV9 with TRBJ2-5; TRBD2 matches 16 bases. With 2 bases clipped from V and 5 bases from J, the junction kept 3 bases outside the gene matches. The CDR3 is 16 residues long. From germline, CDR1 is SGDLS and CDR2 YYNGEE. Supplemented by reference TRBV9 and TRBJ2-5, the full variable domain reads DSGVTQTPKHLITATGQRVTLRCSPRSGDLSVYWYQQSLDQGLQFLIQYYNGEERAKGNILERFSAQQFPDLHSELNLSSLELGDSALYFCASSVGTSGRVETQYFGPGTRLLVL.

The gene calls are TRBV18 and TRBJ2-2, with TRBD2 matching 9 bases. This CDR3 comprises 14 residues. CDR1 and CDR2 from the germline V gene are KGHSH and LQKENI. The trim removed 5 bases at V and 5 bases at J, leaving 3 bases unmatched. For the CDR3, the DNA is TGTGCCAGCTCAGCTAGCGGGACTACCGGGGAGCTGTTTTTT. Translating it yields CASSASGTTGELFF. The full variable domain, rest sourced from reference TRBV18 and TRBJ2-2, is NAGVMQNPRHLVRRRGQEARLRCSPMKGHSHVYWYRQLPEEGLKFMVYLQKENIIDESGMPKERFSAEFPKEGPSILRIQQVVRGDSAAYFCASSASGTTGELFFGEGSRLTVL.

The CDR3 here is CASSVGQSSYEQYF. The CDR3, as DNA: TGTGCCAGCAGCGTGGGGCAGAGCTCCTACGAGCAGTACTTC. The J gene is TRBJ2-7, the V gene TRBV9; perhaps TRBD1 as D (5 bases). V was pared by 2 bases and J by 0 bases, with 9 bases between. Germline lookup yields CDR1 SGDLS and CDR2 YYNGEE. The CDR3 extends over 14 amino acids.

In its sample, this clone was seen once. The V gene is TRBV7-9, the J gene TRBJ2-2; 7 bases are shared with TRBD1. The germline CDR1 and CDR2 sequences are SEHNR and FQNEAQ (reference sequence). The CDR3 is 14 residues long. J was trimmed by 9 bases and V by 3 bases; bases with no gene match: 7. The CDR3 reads CASSFWDSTRELFF. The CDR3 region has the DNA TGTGCCAGCAGCTTTTGGGACAGTACCCGGGAGCTGTTTTTT. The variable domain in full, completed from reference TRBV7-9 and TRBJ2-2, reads DTGVSQNPRHKITKRGQNVTFRCDPISEHNRLYWYRQTLGQGPEFLTYFQNEAQLEKSRLLSDRFSAERPKGSFSTLEIQRTEQGDSAMYLCASSFWDSTRELFFGEGSRLTVL.

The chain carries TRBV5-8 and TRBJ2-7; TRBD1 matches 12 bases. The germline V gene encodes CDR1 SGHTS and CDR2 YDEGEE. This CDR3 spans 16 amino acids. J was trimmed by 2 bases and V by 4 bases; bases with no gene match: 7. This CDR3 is CASSGTGGVATYEQYF. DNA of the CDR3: TGTGCCAGCAGCGGGACAGGGGGCGTAGCTACCTACGAGCAGTACTTC.

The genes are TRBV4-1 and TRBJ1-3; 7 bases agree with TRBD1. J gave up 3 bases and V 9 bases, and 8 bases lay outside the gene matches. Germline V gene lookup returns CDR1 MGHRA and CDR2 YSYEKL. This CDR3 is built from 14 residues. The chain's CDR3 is CASSKGGLGNTIYF. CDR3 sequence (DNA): TGCGCCAGTAGCAAAGGGGGCCTTGGAAACACCATATATTTT.

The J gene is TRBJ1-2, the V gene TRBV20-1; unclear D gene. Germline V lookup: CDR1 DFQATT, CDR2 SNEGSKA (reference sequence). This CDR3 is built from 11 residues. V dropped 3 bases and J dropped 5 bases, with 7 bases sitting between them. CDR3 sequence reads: CSASGGYGYTF. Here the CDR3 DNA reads TGCAGTGCTAGCGGAGGGTATGGCTACACCTTC.

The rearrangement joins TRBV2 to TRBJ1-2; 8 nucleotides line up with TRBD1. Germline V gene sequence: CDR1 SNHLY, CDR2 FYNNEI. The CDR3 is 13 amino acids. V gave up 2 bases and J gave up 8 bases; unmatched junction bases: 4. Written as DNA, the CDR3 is TGTGCCAGCAGTGAACAGGGGGCGCGGGGCTACACCTTC. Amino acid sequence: CASSEQGARGYTF.

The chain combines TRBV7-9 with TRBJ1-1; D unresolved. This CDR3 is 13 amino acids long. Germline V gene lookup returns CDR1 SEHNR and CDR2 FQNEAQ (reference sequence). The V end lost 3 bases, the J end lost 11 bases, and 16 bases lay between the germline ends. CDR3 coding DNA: TGTGCCAGCAGCTTTGCTGTCAGCGTGGGTGCTTTCTTT. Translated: CASSFAVSVGAFF.

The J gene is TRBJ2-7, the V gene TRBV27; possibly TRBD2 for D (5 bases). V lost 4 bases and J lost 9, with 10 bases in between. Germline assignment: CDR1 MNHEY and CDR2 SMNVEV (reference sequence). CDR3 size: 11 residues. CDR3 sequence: CASSSLARQYF. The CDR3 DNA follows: TGTGCCAGCAGTTCCCTAGCACGGCAGTACTTC.

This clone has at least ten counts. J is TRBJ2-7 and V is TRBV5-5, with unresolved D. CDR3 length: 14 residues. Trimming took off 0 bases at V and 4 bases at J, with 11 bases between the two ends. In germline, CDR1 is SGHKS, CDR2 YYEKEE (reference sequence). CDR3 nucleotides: TGTGCCAGCAGCTTGGTTGGTGGCAGTTACGAGCAGTACTTC. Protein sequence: CASSLVGGSYEQYF.

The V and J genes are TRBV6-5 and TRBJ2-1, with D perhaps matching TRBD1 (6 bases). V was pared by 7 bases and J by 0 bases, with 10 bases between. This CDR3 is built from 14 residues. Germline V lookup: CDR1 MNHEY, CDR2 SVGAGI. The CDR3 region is CASNTGSSYNEQFF. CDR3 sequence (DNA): TGTGCCAGCAATACAGGGAGCTCCTACAATGAGCAGTTCTTC.

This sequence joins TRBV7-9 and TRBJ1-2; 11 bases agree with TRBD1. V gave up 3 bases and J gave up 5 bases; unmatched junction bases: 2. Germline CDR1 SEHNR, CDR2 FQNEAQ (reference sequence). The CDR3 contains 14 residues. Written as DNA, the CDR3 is TGTGCCAGCAGCTTCGGGACAGGGGGATATGGCTACACCTTC. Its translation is CASSFGTGGYGYTF.

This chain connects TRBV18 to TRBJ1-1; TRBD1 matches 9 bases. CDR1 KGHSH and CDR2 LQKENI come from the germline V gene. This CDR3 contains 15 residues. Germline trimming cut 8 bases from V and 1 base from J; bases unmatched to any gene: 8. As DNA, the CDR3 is TGTGCCAGCAAAGGGACAGGGAACCCGAACACTGAAGCTTTCTTT. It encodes CASKGTGNPNTEAFF.

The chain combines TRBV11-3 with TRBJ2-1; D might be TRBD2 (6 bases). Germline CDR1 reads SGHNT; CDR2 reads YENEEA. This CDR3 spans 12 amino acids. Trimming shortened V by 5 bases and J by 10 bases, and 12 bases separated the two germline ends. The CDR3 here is CASSTGGREQFF. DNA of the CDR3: TGTGCCAGCAGCACCGGGGGTCGGGAGCAGTTCTTC.

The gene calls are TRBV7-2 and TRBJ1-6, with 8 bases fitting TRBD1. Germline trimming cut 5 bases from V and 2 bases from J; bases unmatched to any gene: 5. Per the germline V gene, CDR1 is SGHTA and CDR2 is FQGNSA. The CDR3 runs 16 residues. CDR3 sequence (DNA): TGTGCCAGCAGCCGGGGGACAGGAACCTATAATTCACCCCTCCACTTT. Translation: CASSRGTGTYNSPLHF.

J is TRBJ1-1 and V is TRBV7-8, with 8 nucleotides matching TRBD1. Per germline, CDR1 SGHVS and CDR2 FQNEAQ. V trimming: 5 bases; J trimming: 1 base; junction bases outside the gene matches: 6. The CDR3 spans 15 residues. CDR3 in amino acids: CASSARGRGNTEAFF. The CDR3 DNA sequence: TGTGCCAGCAGCGCCAGGGGGCGCGGGAACACTGAAGCTTTCTTT.

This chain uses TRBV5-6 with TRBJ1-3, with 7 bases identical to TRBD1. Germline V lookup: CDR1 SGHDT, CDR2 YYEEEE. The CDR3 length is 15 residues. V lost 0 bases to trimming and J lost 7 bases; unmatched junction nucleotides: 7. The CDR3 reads CASSLGGQAHNTIYF. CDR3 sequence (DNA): TGTGCCAGCAGCTTGGGAGGACAGGCTCATAACACCATATATTTT.

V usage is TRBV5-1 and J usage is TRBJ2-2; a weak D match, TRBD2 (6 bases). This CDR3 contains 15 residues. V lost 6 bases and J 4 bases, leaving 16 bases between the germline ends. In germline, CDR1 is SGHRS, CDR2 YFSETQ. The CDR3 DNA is TGCGCCAGCACCCACGGGACTTATTCCACCGGGGAGCTGTTTTTT. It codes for CASTHGTYSTGELFF.

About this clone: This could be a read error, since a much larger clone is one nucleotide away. The CDR3 loop reads CTSSESAGRLGEQFF. The CDR3 DNA reads TGCACCAGCAGTGAGTCGGCGGGACGCTTGGGCGAGCAGTTCTTC. V is TRBV10-1 and J is TRBJ2-1, with TRBD2 as a possible D gene (6 bases). CDR3 length: 15 amino acids. Germline V gene lookup returns CDR1 WNHNN and CDR2 SYGVQD (reference sequence).

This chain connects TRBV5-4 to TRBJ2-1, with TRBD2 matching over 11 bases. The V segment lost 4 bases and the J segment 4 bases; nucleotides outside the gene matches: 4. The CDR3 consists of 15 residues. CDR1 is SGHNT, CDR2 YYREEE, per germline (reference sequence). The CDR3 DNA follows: TGTGCCAGCAGCGTGGGACTAGCGGAGTACAATGAGCAGTTCTTC. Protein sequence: CASSVGLAEYNEQFF.

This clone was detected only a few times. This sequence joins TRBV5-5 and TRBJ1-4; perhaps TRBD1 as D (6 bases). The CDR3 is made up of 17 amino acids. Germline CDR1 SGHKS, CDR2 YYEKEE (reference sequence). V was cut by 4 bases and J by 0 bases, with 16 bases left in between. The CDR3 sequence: CASSHRGQPATNEKLFF. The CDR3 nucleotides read TGTGCCAGCAGCCATCGCGGACAGCCTGCAACTAATGAAAAACTGTTTTTT. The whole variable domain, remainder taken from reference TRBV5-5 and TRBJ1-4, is DAGVTQSPTHLIKTRGQQVTLRCSPISGHKSVSWYQQVLGQGPQFIFQYYEKEERGRGNFPDRFSARQFPNYSSELNVNALLLGDSALYLCASSHRGQPATNEKLFFGSGTQLSVL.